This is a list of T cell receptor beta chains from one sample in a study of T cell responses to AZD1222 COVID-19 vaccine. Clones were read by immunoSEQ multiplex PCR, and TCRdb kept only the in-frame ones, dropping some. The sample records 150,000 to 200,000 clones, around 90% being singletons. The input for sequencing was peripheral blood, taken 28 days after the second AZD1222 dose. All receptors derive from an adult who received the AZD1222 COVID-19 vaccine. Both conserved end residues are trimmed from each CDR3. The D gene is left open where the match is weak.

d_gene: .
v_gene: TRBV6-5
len: 9
CDR3aa: ASSPKPELF

d_gene: TRBD2
v_gene: TRBV5-1
len: 15
CDR3aa: ASSLLAGASFSYEQY

d_gene: .
v_gene: TRBV30
len: 16
CDR3aa: AWSVGIGPTGLGNTIY

d_gene: .
v_gene: TRBV5-5
len: 14
CDR3aa: ASSPGTGSGAQPQH

d_gene: .
v_gene: TRBV2
len: 10
CDR3aa: ASSLRRYEQY

d_gene: .
v_gene: TRBV12-3/TRBV12-4
len: 11
CDR3aa: ASSFRDNYGYT

d_gene: TRBD1
v_gene: TRBV29-1
len: 10
CDR3aa: SARDSAYEQY

d_gene: .
v_gene: TRBV5-1
len: 12
CDR3aa: ASSLALNTGELF

d_gene: TRBD1
v_gene: TRBV19
len: 13
CDR3aa: ASSTQGQMNQPQH

d_gene: .
v_gene: TRBV7-9
len: 13
CDR3aa: ASSLAAGRANVLT

d_gene: .
v_gene: TRBV29-1
len: 12
CDR3aa: SVAFTPSGNTIY

d_gene: .
v_gene: TRBV10-2
len: 9
CDR3aa: ASGEQGQLF

d_gene: .
v_gene: TRBV3-1/TRBV3-2
len: 11
CDR3aa: ASSPGLPGEQY

d_gene: TRBD2
v_gene: TRBV7-2
len: 11
CDR3aa: ASSRREGGELF

d_gene: TRBD2
v_gene: TRBV5-1
len: 15
CDR3aa: ASSLRLAGGSTDTQY

d_gene: .
v_gene: TRBV5-1
len: 12
CDR3aa: ASSSQRSGTEAF

d_gene: .
v_gene: TRBV11-3
len: 12
CDR3aa: ASSPGSLGNTIY

d_gene: TRBD1
v_gene: TRBV19
len: 13
CDR3aa: ASATTRDRRYGYT

d_gene: .
v_gene: TRBV29-1
len: 11
CDR3aa: SVEGQKNTEAF

d_gene: TRBD1
v_gene: TRBV14
len: 14
CDR3aa: ASSSFGTGVYTEAF

d_gene: .
v_gene: TRBV7-9
len: 14
CDR3aa: ASSPVQRVGQETQY

d_gene: .
v_gene: TRBV10-3
len: 12
CDR3aa: AITPGGAEDTQY

d_gene: TRBD1
v_gene: TRBV27
len: 15
CDR3aa: ASSLGQPSARGSPLH

d_gene: TRBD1
v_gene: TRBV6-1
len: 13
CDR3aa: ASSEVGTGLYGYT

d_gene: TRBD2
v_gene: TRBV9
len: 13
CDR3aa: ASSVASGRQETQY

d_gene: TRBD1
v_gene: TRBV6-5
len: 12
CDR3aa: ASRNGRGPYEQY

d_gene: .
v_gene: TRBV6-5
len: 13
CDR3aa: ASSHAGQQAYEQY

d_gene: .
v_gene: TRBV10-3
len: 11
CDR3aa: AISGTSADEQY

d_gene: .
v_gene: TRBV2
len: 13
CDR3aa: ASSAQPTAGEKLF

d_gene: .
v_gene: TRBV29-1
len: 12
CDR3aa: SVVGLENNYGYT

d_gene: .
v_gene: TRBV9
len: 10
CDR3aa: ASRDGVYGYT

d_gene: TRBD1
v_gene: TRBV4-1
len: 14
CDR3aa: ASSREDRVGTDTQY

d_gene: TRBD2
v_gene: TRBV27
len: 12
CDR3aa: ASSLNAGVGEQY

d_gene: .
v_gene: TRBV27
len: 12
CDR3aa: ASRKRGGDEKLF

d_gene: .
v_gene: TRBV11-2
len: 13
CDR3aa: ASSLVNWEGETQY

d_gene: .
v_gene: TRBV3-1/TRBV3-2
len: 10
CDR3aa: ASSQGPSPLH

d_gene: TRBD2
v_gene: TRBV29-1
len: 12
CDR3aa: SVGSGGFQETQY

d_gene: .
v_gene: TRBV6-5
len: 12
CDR3aa: ASSYPPPNYGYT

d_gene: TRBD1
v_gene: TRBV30
len: 14
CDR3aa: AWSVRLAGGAETQY

d_gene: .
v_gene: TRBV18
len: 13
CDR3aa: ASSPKTPNTGELF

d_gene: .
v_gene: TRBV11-2
len: 11
CDR3aa: ASSLGVSYEQY

d_gene: .
v_gene: TRBV23-1
len: 14
CDR3aa: ASSQIEGAGTDTQY

d_gene: TRBD1
v_gene: TRBV4-3
len: 13
CDR3aa: ASSQETGYNQPQH

d_gene: .
v_gene: TRBV6-6
len: 13
CDR3aa: ASSYSKFQGTEAF

d_gene: .
v_gene: TRBV6-1
len: 14
CDR3aa: ASSEDRQGPYNEQF

d_gene: .
v_gene: TRBV7-9
len: 11
CDR3aa: ASSLASIDEQF

d_gene: .
v_gene: TRBV6-5
len: 13
CDR3aa: ASSYSRLTAYEQY

d_gene: TRBD1
v_gene: TRBV5-6
len: 13
CDR3aa: ASSLRQGANQPQH

d_gene: TRBD2
v_gene: TRBV2
len: 16
CDR3aa: ASGGGAGGPSSYNEQF

d_gene: TRBD1
v_gene: TRBV6-5
len: 14
CDR3aa: ASSYDGTGANYGYT

d_gene: .
v_gene: TRBV19
len: 12
CDR3aa: ASSIGGLGTEAF

d_gene: .
v_gene: TRBV28
len: 11
CDR3aa: ASAIPITYEQY

d_gene: .
v_gene: TRBV9
len: 13
CDR3aa: ASSVAAGANTEAF

d_gene: .
v_gene: TRBV15
len: 15
CDR3aa: ATSRVATGLGDSPLH

d_gene: TRBD1
v_gene: TRBV19
len: 14
CDR3aa: ASRDRGSQNTGELF

d_gene: TRBD1
v_gene: TRBV7-3
len: 13
CDR3aa: ASSYRDRGGYGYT

d_gene: TRBD1
v_gene: TRBV7-7
len: 16
CDR3aa: ASSPHPETGEDPYEQY

d_gene: .
v_gene: TRBV23-1
len: 15
CDR3aa: ASSRYPRGNSNQPQH

d_gene: .
v_gene: TRBV2
len: 13
CDR3aa: ASSASGTYNSPLH